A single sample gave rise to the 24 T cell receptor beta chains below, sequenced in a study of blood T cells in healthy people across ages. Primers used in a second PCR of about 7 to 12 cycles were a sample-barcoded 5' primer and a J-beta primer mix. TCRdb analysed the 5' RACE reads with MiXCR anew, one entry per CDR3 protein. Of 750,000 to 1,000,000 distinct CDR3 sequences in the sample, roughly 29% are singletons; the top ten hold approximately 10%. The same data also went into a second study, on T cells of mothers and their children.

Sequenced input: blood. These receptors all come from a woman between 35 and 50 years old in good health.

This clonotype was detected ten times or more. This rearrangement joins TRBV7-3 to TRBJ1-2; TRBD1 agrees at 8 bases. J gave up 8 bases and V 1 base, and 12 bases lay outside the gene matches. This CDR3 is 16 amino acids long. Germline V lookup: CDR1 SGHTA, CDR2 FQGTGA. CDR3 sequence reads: CASSLSPRQGAGGYTF. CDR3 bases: TGTGCCAGCAGCTTAAGCCCCCGGCAGGGGGCAGGGGGCTACACCTTC.

CDR3 nucleotides: TGCAGTGCTAGCCCGACAGGGCGGAATCAGCCCCAGCATTTT. Protein sequence: CSASPTGRNQPQHF. This sequence joins TRBV20-1 and TRBJ1-5, with TRBD1 identical over 7 bases. This CDR3 contains 14 residues. CDR1 DFQATT and CDR2 SNEGSKA come from the germline V gene (reference sequence). V shed 3 bases and J 4 bases; nucleotides not matched to a gene: 6.

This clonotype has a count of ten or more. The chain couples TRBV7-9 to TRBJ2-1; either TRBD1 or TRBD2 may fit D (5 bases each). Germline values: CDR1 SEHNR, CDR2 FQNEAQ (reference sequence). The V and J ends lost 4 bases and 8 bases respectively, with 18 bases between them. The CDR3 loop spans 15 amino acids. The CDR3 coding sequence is TGTGCCAGCAGCTCAAGAGGTAGAGGGACGGATGAGCAGTTCTTC. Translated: CASSSRGRGTDEQFF.

CDR3 in amino acids: CASTMNLGQGHQPQHF. CDR3 DNA: TGTGCCAGCACCATGAACCTGGGACAGGGGCATCAGCCCCAGCATTTT. This chain uses TRBV6-2 or TRBV6-3 with TRBJ1-5, with TRBD1 matching 10 bases. The CDR3 contains 16 residues. With V trimmed by 7 bases and J by 5 bases, 11 bases remained unmatched. CDR1 is MNHEY, CDR2 SVGEGT, per germline.

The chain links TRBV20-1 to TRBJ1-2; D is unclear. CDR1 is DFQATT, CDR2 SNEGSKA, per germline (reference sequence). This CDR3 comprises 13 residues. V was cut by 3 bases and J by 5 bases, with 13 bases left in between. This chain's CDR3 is CSASIGTLYGYTF. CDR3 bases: TGCAGTGCTAGTATTGGCACATTATATGGCTACACCTTC.

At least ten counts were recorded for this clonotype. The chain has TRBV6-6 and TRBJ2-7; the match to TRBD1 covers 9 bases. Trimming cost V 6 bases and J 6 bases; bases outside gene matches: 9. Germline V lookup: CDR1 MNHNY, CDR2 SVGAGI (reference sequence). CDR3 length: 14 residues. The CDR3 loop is CASRDRDRAFEQYF. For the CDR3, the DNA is TGTGCCAGCAGAGACCGGGACAGGGCCTTCGAGCAGTACTTC.

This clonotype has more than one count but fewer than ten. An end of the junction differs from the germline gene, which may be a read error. CDR3 coding DNA: TGTGCCAGCGGCTTGGTCTTCGGAACCTACAATGAGCAGTTCTTC. It specifies CASGLVFGTYNEQFF. The V and J genes are TRBV7-3 and TRBJ2-1; no firm D call. Germline V gives CDR1 SGHTA, CDR2 FQGTGA. CDR3 size: 15 residues.

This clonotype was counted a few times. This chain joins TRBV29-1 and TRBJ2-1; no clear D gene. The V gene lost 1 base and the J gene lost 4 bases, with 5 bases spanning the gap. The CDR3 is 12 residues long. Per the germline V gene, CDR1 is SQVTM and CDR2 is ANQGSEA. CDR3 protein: CSVEAGYNEQFF. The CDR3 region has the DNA TGCAGCGTTGAAGCTGGGTACAATGAGCAGTTCTTC.

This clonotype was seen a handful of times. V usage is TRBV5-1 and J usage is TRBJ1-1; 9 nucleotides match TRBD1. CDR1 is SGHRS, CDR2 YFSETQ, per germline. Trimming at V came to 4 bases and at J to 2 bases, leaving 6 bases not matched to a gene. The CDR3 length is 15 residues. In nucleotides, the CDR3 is TGCGCCAGCAGCCCCCGGACAGGGGCCAACACTGAAGCTTTCTTT. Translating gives CASSPRTGANTEAFF. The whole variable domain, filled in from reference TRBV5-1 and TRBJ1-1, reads KAGVTQTPRYLIKTRGQQVTLSCSPISGHRSVSWYQQTPGQGLQFLFEYFSETQRNKGNFPGRFSGRQFSNSRSEMNVSTLELGDSALYLCASSPRTGANTEAFFGQGTRLTVV.

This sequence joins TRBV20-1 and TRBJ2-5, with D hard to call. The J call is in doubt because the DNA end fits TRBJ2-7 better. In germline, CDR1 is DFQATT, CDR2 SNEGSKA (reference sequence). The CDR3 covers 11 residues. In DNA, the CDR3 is TGCAGTGCTGGATCAGGATACGAGCAGTACTTC. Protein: CSAGSGYEQYF.

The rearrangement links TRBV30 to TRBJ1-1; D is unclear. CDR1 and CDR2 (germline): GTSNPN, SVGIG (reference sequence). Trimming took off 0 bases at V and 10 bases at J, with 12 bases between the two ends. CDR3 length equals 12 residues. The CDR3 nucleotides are TGTGCCTGGAGTGTACAGAGCTGGGGAGCTTTCTTT. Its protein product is CAWSVQSWGAFF.

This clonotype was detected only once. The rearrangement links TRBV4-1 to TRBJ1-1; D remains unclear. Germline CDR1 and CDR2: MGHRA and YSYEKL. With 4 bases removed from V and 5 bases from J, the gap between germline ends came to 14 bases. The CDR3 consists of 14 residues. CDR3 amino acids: CASSRSSGGTEAFF. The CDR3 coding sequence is TGCGCCAGCAGCCGATCTTCCGGTGGGACTGAAGCTTTCTTT.

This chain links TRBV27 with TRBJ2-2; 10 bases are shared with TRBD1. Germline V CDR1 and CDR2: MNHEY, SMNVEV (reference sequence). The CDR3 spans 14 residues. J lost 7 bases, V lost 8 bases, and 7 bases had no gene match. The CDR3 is CASGAGQGVGELFF. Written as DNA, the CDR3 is TGTGCCAGCGGGGCCGGACAGGGGGTCGGGGAGCTGTTTTTT.

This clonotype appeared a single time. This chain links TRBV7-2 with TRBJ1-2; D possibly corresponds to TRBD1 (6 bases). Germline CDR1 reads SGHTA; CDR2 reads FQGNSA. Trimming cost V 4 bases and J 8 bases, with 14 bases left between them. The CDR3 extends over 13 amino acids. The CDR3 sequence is CASSSRQARGYTF. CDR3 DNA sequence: TGTGCCAGCAGCTCCCGACAGGCTCGGGGCTACACCTTC.

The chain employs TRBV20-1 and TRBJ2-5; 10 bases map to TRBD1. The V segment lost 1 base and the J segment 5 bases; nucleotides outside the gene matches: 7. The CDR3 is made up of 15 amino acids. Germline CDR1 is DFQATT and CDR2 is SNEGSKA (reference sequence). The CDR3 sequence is CSARGGQGLFETQYF. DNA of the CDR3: TGCAGTGCTAGAGGGGGACAGGGGTTGTTCGAGACCCAGTACTTC.

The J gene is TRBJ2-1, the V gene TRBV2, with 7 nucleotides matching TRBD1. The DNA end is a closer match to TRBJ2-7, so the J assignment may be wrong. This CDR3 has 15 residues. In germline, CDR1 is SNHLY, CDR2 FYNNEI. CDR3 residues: CASRRQGSYYNEQYF. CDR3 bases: TGTGCCAGCAGGAGACAGGGCTCCTACTACAATGAGCAGTACTTC.

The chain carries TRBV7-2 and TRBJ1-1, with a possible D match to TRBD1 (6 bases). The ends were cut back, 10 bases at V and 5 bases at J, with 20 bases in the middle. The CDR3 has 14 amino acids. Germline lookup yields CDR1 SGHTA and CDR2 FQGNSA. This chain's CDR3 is CATPEQGWGTEAFF. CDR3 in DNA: TGTGCCACGCCCGAACAGGGCTGGGGGACTGAAGCTTTCTTT.

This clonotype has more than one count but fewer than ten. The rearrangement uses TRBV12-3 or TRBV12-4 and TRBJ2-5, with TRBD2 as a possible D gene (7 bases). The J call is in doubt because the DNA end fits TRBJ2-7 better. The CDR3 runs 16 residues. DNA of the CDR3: TGTGCCAGCAGTTTAGCGGGGGGGCCTTTAGCCTACGAGCAGTACTTC. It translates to CASSLAGGPLAYEQYF.

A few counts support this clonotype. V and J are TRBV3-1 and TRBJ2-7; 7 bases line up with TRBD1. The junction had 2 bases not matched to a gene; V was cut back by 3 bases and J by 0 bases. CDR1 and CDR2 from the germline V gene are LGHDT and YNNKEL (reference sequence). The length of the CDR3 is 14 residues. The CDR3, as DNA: TGTGCCAGCAGCCAGAGGGACAGCTCCTACGAGCAGTACTTC. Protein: CASSQRDSSYEQYF.

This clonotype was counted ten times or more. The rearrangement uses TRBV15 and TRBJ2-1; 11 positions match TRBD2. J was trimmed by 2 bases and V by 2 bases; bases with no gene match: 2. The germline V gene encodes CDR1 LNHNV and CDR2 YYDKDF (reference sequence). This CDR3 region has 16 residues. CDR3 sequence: CATSRSLAGAYNEQFF. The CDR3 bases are TGTGCCACCAGCAGATCACTAGCGGGGGCCTACAATGAGCAGTTCTTC. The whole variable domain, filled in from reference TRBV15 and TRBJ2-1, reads DAMVIQNPRYQVTQFGKPVTLSCSQTLNHNVMYWYQQKSSQAPKLLFHYYDKDFNNEADTPDNFQSRRPNTSFCFLDIRSPGLGDTAMYLCATSRSLAGAYNEQFFGPGTRLTVL.

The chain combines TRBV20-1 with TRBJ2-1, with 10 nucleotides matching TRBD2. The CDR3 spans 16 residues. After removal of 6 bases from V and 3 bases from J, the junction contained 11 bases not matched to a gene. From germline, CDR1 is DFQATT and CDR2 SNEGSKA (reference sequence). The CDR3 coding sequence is TGCAGTGCCCCCTTCTTAGCGGGGGGATTCTACAATGAGCAGTTCTTC. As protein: CSAPFLAGGFYNEQFF.

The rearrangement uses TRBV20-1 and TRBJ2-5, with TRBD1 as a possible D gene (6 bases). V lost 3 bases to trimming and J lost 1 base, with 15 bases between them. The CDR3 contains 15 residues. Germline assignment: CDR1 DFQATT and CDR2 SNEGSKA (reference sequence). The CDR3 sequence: CSASLSGAFQETQYF. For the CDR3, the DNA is TGCAGTGCTAGTTTGTCAGGGGCCTTCCAAGAGACCCAGTACTTC.

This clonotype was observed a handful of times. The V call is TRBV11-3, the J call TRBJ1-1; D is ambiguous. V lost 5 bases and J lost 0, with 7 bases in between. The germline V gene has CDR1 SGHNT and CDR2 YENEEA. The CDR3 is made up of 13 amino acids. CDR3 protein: CASSQLVNTEAFF. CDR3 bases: TGTGCCAGCAGCCAGCTGGTGAACACTGAAGCTTTCTTT. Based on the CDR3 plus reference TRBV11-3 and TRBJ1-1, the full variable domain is EAGVVQSPRYKIIEKKQPVAFWCNPISGHNTLYWYLQNLGQGPELLIRYENEEAVDDSQLPKDRFSAERLKGVDSTLKIQPAELGDSAVYLCASSQLVNTEAFFGQGTRLTVV.

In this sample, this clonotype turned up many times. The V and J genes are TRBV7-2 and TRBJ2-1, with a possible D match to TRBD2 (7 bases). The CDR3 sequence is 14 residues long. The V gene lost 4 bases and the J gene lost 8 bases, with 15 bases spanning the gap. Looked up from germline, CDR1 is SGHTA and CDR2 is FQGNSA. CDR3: CASSSVGGADEQFF. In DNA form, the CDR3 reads TGTGCCAGCAGCTCCGTGGGGGGGGCCGATGAGCAGTTCTTC.